Shown below are 12 T cell receptor beta chains from a single sample sequenced in a study of T cells after yellow fever vaccination. Via MiXCR, TCRdb re-called the 5' RACE reads, giving one row per CDR3 protein. The table includes 450,000 to 600,000 distinct CDR3 sequences, 17% detected once. This specimen was PBMCs, taken less than 6 days after the first yellow fever vaccination. These receptors were obtained from a man aged 18 to 35 who received the YFV17D yellow fever vaccine.

This clonotype was found a few times. The V gene is TRBV28, the J gene TRBJ2-7, with 8 bases fitting TRBD2. The CDR3 has 14 amino acids. Trimming cost V 5 bases and J 4 bases; bases outside gene matches: 7. Looked up from germline, CDR1 is MDHEN and CDR2 is SYDVKM. The CDR3 reads CASSPGGATYEQYV. The CDR3 DNA is TGTGCCAGCAGTCCGGGGGGGGCTACTTACGAGCAGTACGTC.

V and J are TRBV27 and TRBJ1-2; tentative D call: TRBD1 (5 bases). This CDR3 is 19 amino acids long. The germline V gene encodes CDR1 MNHEY and CDR2 SMNVEV (reference sequence). The V gene lost 6 bases and the J gene lost 0 bases, with 26 bases spanning the gap. CDR3 loop: CASSEQGRISPLANYGYTF. CDR3 sequence (DNA): TGTGCCAGCAGCGAGCAGGGACGGATAAGTCCCCTCGCTAACTATGGCTACACCTTC.

In DNA, the CDR3 is TGTGCCACCAGCAGAGAGGGACAGCGGAATCAGCCCCAGCATTTT. Protein: CATSREGQRNQPQHF. The gene calls are TRBV15 and TRBJ1-5, with TRBD1 matching 7 bases. V trimming: 0 bases; J trimming: 4 bases; junction bases outside the gene matches: 3. This CDR3 contains 15 residues. The germline V gene has CDR1 LNHNV and CDR2 YYDKDF (reference sequence).

The chain recombines TRBV12-3 or TRBV12-4 with TRBJ1-1; D remains ambiguous. V shed 6 bases and J shed 5 bases, with 25 bases lying between them. The CDR3 contains 17 residues. The chain's CDR3 is CASSLAGWGVVETEAFF. DNA for the CDR3: TGTGCCAGCAGCCTCGCGGGCTGGGGAGTTGTGGAAACTGAAGCTTTCTTT.

This clonotype has a count of ten or more. V gene TRBV15 combines with J gene TRBJ2-5; no firm D call. This CDR3 comprises 14 residues. CDR1 and CDR2 from the germline V gene are LNHNV and YYDKDF (reference sequence). Trimming stripped 0 bases from V and 1 base from J, with 6 bases between. The CDR3 sequence: CATSRDYTQETQYF. The CDR3 bases are TGTGCCACCAGCAGAGATTACACCCAAGAGACCCAGTACTTC.

This clonotype was detected many times. The chain carries TRBV23-1 and TRBJ2-7; possible D gene TRBD1, 6 bases. TRBV23-1 is reported as an ORF; its role is uncertain. The ends were cut back, 5 bases at V and 3 bases at J, with 11 bases in the middle. The CDR3 sequence is 13 residues long. Here the CDR3 reads CASSGRRGYEQYV. The DNA of the CDR3 is TGCGCCAGCAGTGGACGCAGGGGCTACGAGCAGTACGTC.

The rearrangement links TRBV5-1 to TRBJ1-3; maybe TRBD1 (6 bases). Germline V lookup: CDR1 SGHRS, CDR2 YFSETQ. The V end lost 0 bases, the J end lost 4 bases, and 11 bases lay between the germline ends. CDR3 length: 15 residues. In DNA, the CDR3 is TGCGCCAGCAGCTTGGACAGGGCATACGGAAACACCATATATTTT. It translates to CASSLDRAYGNTIYF. Using reference TRBV5-1 and TRBJ1-3 for the parts outside the CDR3, the full variable domain is KAGVTQTPRYLIKTRGQQVTLSCSPISGHRSVSWYQQTPGQGLQFLFEYFSETQRNKGNFPGRFSGRQFSNSRSEMNVSTLELGDSALYLCASSLDRAYGNTIYFGEGSWLTVV.

J is TRBJ2-1 and V is TRBV7-8, with 7 bases that match TRBD2. The CDR3 sequence is 14 residues long. Germline CDR1 SGHVS, CDR2 FQNEAQ. The junction had 6 bases not matched to a gene; V was cut back by 5 bases and J by 5 bases. The CDR3 spells CASSRLAIDNEQFF. The CDR3, as DNA: TGTGCCAGCAGCAGACTAGCTATAGACAATGAGCAGTTCTTC.

Many counts were recorded for this clonotype. V gene TRBV11-2 combines with J gene TRBJ1-1, with no clear D. V gave up 1 base and J gave up 5 bases, with 8 bases separating them. In germline, CDR1 is SGHAT, CDR2 FQNNGV. The CDR3 runs 13 residues. CDR3 amino acids: CASSLVRQTEAFF. For the CDR3, the DNA is TGTGCCAGCAGCTTAGTCAGGCAGACTGAAGCTTTCTTT. Full variable domain (rest looked up from reference TRBV11-2 and TRBJ1-1): EAGVAQSPRYKIIEKRQSVAFWCNPISGHATLYWYQQILGQGPKLLIQFQNNGVVDDSQLPKDRFSAERLKGVDSTLKIQPAKLEDSAVYLCASSLVRQTEAFFGQGTRLTVV.

This clonotype was counted between two and nine times. This chain links TRBV2 with TRBJ1-6; D call uncertain. Between the trimmed V and J ends, which lost 3 bases and 1 base, there was a span of 10 bases. CDR1 is SNHLY, CDR2 FYNNEI, per germline. The CDR3 extends over 16 amino acids. The CDR3 coding sequence is TGTGCCAGCAGTGAGGTCAAGGGATCCTATAATTCACCCCTCCACTTT. This codes for CASSEVKGSYNSPLHF.

This clonotype was seen only a few times. The chain uses TRBV4-3 and TRBJ2-3; D is undetermined. The germline V and J ends were trimmed by 0 bases and 9 bases, with 13 bases remaining between them. The length of the CDR3 is 14 residues. Germline loops: CDR1 LGHNA, CDR2 YSLEER. The CDR3 sequence: CASSQDPELSTQYF. The CDR3 region has the DNA TGCGCCAGCAGCCAAGATCCGGAGCTTAGCACGCAGTATTTT.

This clonotype appeared many times. V is TRBV20-1 and J is TRBJ2-4; no firm D call. Germline V gene data show CDR1 as DFQATT and CDR2 as SNEGSKA (reference sequence). The germline V and J ends were trimmed by 0 bases and 1 base, with 4 bases remaining between them. The CDR3 sequence is 13 residues long. CDR3: CSARDNAKNIQYF. Here the CDR3 DNA reads TGCAGTGCTAGAGATAACGCCAAAAACATTCAGTACTTC.